What follows is one T cell receptor (beta chain) and its context. Its antigen is not identified. CD8 cells classed as naive were CD45RO-negative and positively selected for CCR7, excluding terminally differentiated effector memory CD45RA+ cells. This entry is derived from a study of shared clonotypes between healthy human individuals. About the study: Per donor, CD8 memory used one plate, CD8 naive used two, CD4 memory used three and CD4 naive used three. Study results and caveats: Represented diversity (both genetic and exposure-history) was limited by the small number of donors.

Measured with immunoSEQ multiplex PCR; TCRdb has only the in-frame clones, and not every one. In the table there are about 2 million clones, approximately 94% of which are singletons. Sequences were obtained from naive CD8+ T cells sorted from blood. The TCR originated in a man younger than 35 in good health.

The CDR3 here is CASSPLDREETQYF. The CDR3 DNA reads as TGTGCCAGCTCACCCCTGGACAGGGAAGAGACCCAGTACTTC. The genes are TRBV18 and TRBJ2-5; 8 nucleotides agree with TRBD1. The CDR3 consists of 14 residues. V gave up 3 bases and J gave up 3 bases; unmatched junction bases: 3. CDR1 is KGHSH, CDR2 LQKENI, per germline.